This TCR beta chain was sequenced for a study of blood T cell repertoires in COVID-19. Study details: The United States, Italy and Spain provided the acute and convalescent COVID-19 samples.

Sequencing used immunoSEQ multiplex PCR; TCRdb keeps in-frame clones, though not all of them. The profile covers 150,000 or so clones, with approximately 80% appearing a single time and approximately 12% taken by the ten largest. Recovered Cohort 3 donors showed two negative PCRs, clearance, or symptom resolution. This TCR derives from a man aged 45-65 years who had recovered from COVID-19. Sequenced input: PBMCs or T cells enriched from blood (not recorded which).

CDR3 coding DNA: TGTGCCAGCAGCTCGCCGGTGTACACTGAAGCTTTCTTT. Amino acid sequence: CASSSPVYTEAFF. The chain recombines TRBV7-2 with TRBJ1-1; no clear D gene. Trimming stripped 4 bases from V and 3 bases from J, with 9 bases between. CDR1 and CDR2 from the germline V gene are SGHTA and FQGNSA. The CDR3 extends over 13 amino acids. The full variable domain, with the rest looked up from reference TRBV7-2 and TRBJ1-1, is GAGVSQSPSNKVTEKGKDVELRCDPISGHTALYWYRQSLGQGLEFLIYFQGNSAPDKSGLPSDRFSAERTGGSVSTLTIQRTQQEDSAVYLCASSSPVYTEAFFGQGTRLTVV.